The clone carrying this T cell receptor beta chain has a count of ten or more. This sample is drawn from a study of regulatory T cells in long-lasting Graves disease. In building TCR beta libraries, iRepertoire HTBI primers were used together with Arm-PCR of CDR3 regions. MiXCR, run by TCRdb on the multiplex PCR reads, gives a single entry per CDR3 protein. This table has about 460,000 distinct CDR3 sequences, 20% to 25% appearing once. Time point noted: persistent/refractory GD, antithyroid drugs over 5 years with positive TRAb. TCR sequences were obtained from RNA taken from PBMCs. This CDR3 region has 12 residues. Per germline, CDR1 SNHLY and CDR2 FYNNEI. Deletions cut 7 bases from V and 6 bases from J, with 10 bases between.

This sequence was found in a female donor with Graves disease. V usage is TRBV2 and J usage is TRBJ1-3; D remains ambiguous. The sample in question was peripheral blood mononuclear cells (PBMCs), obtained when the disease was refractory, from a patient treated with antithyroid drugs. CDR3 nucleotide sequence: TGTGCCAGCAAGGAGGCCCAAAACACCATATATTTT. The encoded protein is CASKEAQNTIYF. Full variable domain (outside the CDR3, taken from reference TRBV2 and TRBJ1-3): EPEVTQTPSHQVTQMGQEVILRCVPISNHLYFYWYRQILGQKVEFLVSFYNNEISEKSEIFDDQFSVERPDGSNFTLKIRSTKLEDSAMYFCASKEAQNTIYFGEGSWLTVV.